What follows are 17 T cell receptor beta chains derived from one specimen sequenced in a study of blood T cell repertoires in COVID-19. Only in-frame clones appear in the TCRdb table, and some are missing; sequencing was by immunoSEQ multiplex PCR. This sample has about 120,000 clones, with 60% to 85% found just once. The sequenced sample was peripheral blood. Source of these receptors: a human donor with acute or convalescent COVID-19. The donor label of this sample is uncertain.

The CDR3 loop is CSVGSSNYGYTF. The CDR3, as DNA: TGCAGCGTTGGCTCGAGCAACTATGGCTACACCTTC. The chain employs TRBV29-1 and TRBJ1-2; the D is unclear. The CDR3 consists of 12 residues. Germline V gene sequence: CDR1 SQVTM, CDR2 ANQGSEA. V lost 4 bases and J 2 bases, leaving 8 bases between the germline ends.

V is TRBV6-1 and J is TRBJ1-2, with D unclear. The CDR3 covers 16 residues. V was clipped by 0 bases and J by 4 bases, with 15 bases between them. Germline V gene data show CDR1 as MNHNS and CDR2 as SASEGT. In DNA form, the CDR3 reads TGTGCCAGCAGTGAAGCCCACGTCTGGTCTAGCTATGGCTACACCTTC. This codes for CASSEAHVWSSYGYTF.

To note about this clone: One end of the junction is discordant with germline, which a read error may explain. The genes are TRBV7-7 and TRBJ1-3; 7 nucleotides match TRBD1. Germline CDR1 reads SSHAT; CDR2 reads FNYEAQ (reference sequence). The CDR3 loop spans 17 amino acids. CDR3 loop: CASSRQGPNTSGNTIYF. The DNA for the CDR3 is TGTGCTAGCAGCCGACAGGGCCCGAATACCTCTGGAAACACCATATATTTT.

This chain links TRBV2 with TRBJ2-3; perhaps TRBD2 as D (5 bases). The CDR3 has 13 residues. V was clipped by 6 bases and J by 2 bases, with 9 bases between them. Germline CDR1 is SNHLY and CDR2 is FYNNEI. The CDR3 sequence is CASRGSNTDTQYF. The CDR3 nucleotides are TGTGCCAGCAGGGGGAGCAACACAGATACGCAGTATTTT.

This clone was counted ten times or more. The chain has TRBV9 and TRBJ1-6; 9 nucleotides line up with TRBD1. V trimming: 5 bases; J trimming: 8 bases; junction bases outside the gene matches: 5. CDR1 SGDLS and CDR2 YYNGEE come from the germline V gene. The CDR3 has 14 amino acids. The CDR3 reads CASREDRGDSPLHF. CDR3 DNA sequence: TGTGCCAGCAGGGAGGACAGGGGCGATTCACCCCTCCACTTT.

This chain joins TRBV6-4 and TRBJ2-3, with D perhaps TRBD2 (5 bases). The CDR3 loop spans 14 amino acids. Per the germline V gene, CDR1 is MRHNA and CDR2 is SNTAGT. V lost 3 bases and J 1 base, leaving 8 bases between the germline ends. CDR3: CASSDSGGTDTQYF. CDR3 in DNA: TGTGCCAGCAGTGATTCCGGGGGCACAGATACGCAGTATTTT.

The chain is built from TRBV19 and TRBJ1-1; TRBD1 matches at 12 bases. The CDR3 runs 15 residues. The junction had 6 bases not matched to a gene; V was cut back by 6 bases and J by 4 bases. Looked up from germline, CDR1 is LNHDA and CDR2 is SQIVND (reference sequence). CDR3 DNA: TGTGCCAGTAGGGGGACAGGGGGCTCGGGCACTGAAGCTTTCTTT. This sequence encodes CASRGTGGSGTEAFF.

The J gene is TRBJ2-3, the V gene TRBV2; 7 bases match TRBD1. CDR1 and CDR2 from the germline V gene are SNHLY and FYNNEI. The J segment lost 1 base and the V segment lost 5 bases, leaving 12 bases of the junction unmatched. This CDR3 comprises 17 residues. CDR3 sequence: CASSTTPGGPRTDTQYF. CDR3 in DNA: TGTGCCAGCAGTACGACCCCAGGGGGACCCCGCACAGATACGCAGTATTTT.

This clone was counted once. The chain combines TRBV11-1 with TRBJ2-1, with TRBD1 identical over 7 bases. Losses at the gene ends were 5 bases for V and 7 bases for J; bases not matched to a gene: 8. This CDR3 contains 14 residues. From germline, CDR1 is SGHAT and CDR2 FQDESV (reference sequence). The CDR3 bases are TGTGCCAGCAGCCAAGGACAGGAGATTAATGAGCAGTTCTTC. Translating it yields CASSQGQEINEQFF.

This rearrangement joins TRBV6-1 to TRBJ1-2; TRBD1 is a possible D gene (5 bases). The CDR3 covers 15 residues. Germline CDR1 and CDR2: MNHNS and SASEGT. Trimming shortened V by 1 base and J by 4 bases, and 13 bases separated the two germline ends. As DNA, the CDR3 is TGTGCCAGCAGTGAAGGCTTCCCCAGGGCCTATGGCTACACCTTC. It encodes CASSEGFPRAYGYTF.

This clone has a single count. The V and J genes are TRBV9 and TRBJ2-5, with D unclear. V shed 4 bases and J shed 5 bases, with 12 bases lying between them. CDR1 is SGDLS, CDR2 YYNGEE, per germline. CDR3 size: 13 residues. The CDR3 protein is CASSLRGQETQYF. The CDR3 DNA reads TGTGCCAGCAGCCTACGAGGCCAGGAGACCCAGTACTTC.

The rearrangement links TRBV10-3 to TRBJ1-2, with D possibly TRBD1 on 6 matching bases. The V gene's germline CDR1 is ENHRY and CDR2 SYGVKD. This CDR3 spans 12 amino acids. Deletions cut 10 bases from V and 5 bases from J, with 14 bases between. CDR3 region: CATWTVRYGYTF. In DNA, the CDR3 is TGTGCCACGTGGACAGTACGGTATGGCTACACCTTC.

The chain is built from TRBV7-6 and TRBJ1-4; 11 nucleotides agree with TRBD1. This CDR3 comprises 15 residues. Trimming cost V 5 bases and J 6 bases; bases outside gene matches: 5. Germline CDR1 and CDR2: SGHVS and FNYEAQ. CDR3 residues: CASSTRTGGDEKLFF. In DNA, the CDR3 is TGTGCCAGCAGCACCCGGACAGGGGGCGATGAAAAACTGTTTTTT.

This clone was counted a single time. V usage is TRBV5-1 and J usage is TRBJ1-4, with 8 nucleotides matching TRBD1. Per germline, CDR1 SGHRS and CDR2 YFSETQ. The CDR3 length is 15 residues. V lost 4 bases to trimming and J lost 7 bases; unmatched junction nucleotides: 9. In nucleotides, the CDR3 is TGCGCCAGCAGCGTGGGACAGGCGTTGGGTGAAAAACTGTTTTTT. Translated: CASSVGQALGEKLFF.

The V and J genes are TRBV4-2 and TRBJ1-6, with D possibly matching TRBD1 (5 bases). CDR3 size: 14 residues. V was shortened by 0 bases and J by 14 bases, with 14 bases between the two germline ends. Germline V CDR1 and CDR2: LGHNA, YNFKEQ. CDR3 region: CASSQDRRARALHF. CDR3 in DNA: TGTGCCAGCAGCCAAGATAGACGGGCCAGGGCCCTCCACTTT.

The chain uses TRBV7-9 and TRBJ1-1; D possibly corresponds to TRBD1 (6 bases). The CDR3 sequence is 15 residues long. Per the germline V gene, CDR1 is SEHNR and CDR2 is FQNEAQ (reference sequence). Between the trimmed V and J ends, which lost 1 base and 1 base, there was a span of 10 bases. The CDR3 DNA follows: TGTGCCAGCAGCTTAGAAGGGACACCGAACACTGAAGCTTTCTTT. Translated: CASSLEGTPNTEAFF.

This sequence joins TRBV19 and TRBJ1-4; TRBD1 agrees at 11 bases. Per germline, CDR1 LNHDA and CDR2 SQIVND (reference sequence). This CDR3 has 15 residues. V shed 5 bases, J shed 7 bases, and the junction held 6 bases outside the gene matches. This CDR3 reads CASSPDRGRGEKLFF. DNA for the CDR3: TGTGCCAGTAGTCCGGACAGGGGGCGAGGTGAAAAACTGTTTTTT.